This T cell receptor beta chain stems from a study of T cells after posttransplantation cyclophosphamide. Findings and caveats of the study: Skin or GI-infiltrating T cells shared few TRB sequences with blood. After PTCy, TRB diversity resembled that of CNI/methotrexate controls.

Turning to this clone: Its target is unknown.

Clones were read by immunoSEQ multiplex PCR, and TCRdb kept only the in-frame ones, dropping some. The data show about 22,000 clones, with approximately 87% seen just once and 12% held by the top ten. The CDR3 loop spans 11 amino acids. Trimming took 6 bases from V and 9 from J, leaving 6 bases between them. The germline V gene encodes CDR1 SGHAT and CDR2 FQNNGV. Cyclophosphamide on days +3 and +4 followed busulfan-fludarabine conditioning and a marrow graft. The clonotype originates from a female patient in her 30s who received an allogeneic stem cell transplant from an unrelated donor, was CMV-positive, and had no GVHD. Some of these T cells may belong to the graft donor. The rearrangement joins TRBV11-2 to TRBJ1-6; TRBD1 is a possible D gene (6 bases). The input for sequencing was PBMCs, taken after allogeneic stem cell transplant with posttransplant cyclophosphamide. The CDR3 DNA is TGTGCCAGCAGACAGGGTTCACCCCTCCACTTT. This sequence encodes CASRQGSPLHF. Combining the CDR3 with reference TRBV11-2 and TRBJ1-6 gives the whole variable domain EAGVAQSPRYKIIEKRQSVAFWCNPISGHATLYWYQQILGQGPKLLIQFQNNGVVDDSQLPKDRFSAERLKGVDSTLKIQPAKLEDSAVYLCASRQGSPLHFGNGTRLTVT.